The source of this TCR beta chain is a study of technical replicates of blood from several donors (dated by TCRdb to 2016 to 2017). The CDR3 goes from the cysteine to the phenylalanine over 15 residues. The read is trimmed to its CDR3 DNA, 45 bases read in frame from base 1. Compared with germline, V lacks 4 bases and J lacks 0 bases; bases without a gene match: 6. CDR1 and CDR2 were assigned from the germline V gene (reference sequence) as SGHNT and YYREEE. The library relied on the immunoSEQ multiplex PCR assay. TCRdb took this table from immuneACCESS and kept in-frame rearrangements with V and J called. Such tables lack part of the clones; where checked against another copy, unresolved V genes explain under half of the gap, and the rest is unexplained. The sample table contains under 80,000 clones; only one count was recorded for 95% to 97% of them. The ten largest clones take up roughly 0.21% of the sample.

Concerning this clone itself: Its antigen target is currently unknown. One base away there is no much larger clone; base qualities are not given.

The sample comprised T cells isolated from PBMCs. The rearrangement combines TRBV5-4 with TRBJ2-5; the junction holds 7 bases that match TRBD1. The TCR was taken from a human donor in good health. The bases are TGTGCCAGCAGCCGGGACAGTTTGCACCAAGAGACCCAGTACTTC. It encodes CASSRDSLHQETQYF.